The rows below give T cell receptor beta chains drawn from one sample of a study of T cells in Graves' hyperthyroidism and ophthalmopathy. In TCRdb, the multiplex PCR reads were re-called with MiXCR into one record per CDR3 protein. The table records 350,000 or so distinct CDR3 sequences, 15% to 20% of them present only once. Specimen: blood. The receptors were sampled from a woman aged 45 to 65 with Graves' hyperthyroidism. Both conserved end residues are part of each CDR3. Each record gives: clone size, V gene, CDR3 protein. Rows give clone size only sometimes, using once, few, many, or a class for an expanded clone.

-,TRBV27,CASSSLAENTEAFF
many,TRBV6-5,CASSYSGGSSYNEQFF
-,TRBV20-1,CSATRDAGTDTQYF
few,TRBV7-3,CASSLNGGRVTGANVLTF
-,TRBV19,CASSTDGDRGAITETFF
-,TRBV5-1,CASSTGTAGYTEAFF
many,TRBV20-1,CSAEAGGFTDTQYF
few,TRBV5-1,CASSHPWRLAGGDTDTQYF
few,TRBV5-6,CASIRRFTDTQYF
many,TRBV11-2,CASSPNQETQYF
-,TRBV19,CASRGFGQGEVRETQYF
-,TRBV18,CASSPPGQINYGYTF
many,TRBV20-1,CSARDGYKETQYF
-,TRBV5-1,CASGDTGRANTGELFF
many,TRBV28,CASIGLAGTYEQYF